The 24 T cell receptor beta chains reported below all come from one sample, sequenced in a study of graft-versus-host responses after intestinal transplantation (dated by TCRdb to about 2021). For these TCRs, the target antigens are not known. The time point label here, explained by the study, means: cells obtained before transplantation from donor or recipient. To prepare the library, the immunoSEQ multiplex PCR assay was applied. TCRdb re-hosts the immuneACCESS table, in-frame sequences only. Its copies lack some clones; in the studies checked, an unresolved V gene accounts for under half of them, and the cause for the rest is not known. The sample yields some 140,000 clones; 85% to 95% were counted once. The ten biggest clones cover over 0.15% of the sample. The input for sequencing was unstimulated CD4+ T cells sorted from spleen or lymph node cells, taken before intestinal transplant. The receptors come from a human donor who received an intestinal transplant.

The V call is TRBV7-8, the J call TRBJ1-1, with D maybe TRBD1 (6 bases). Germline CDR1 SGHVS, CDR2 FQNEAQ. The V end lost 3 bases, the J end lost 4 bases, and 15 bases lay between the germline ends. This CDR3 region has 15 residues. The chain's CDR3 is CASSLWQGSSTEAFF. Here the CDR3 DNA reads TGTGCCAGCAGCTTGTGGCAGGGGTCGAGCACTGAAGCTTTCTTT.

The chain carries TRBV15 and TRBJ1-2, with D possibly TRBD1 on 5 matching bases. CDR3 length: 14 amino acids. Germline CDR1 reads LNHNV; CDR2 reads YYDKDF (reference sequence). Trimming shortened V by 0 bases and J by 8 bases, and 13 bases separated the two germline ends. The DNA for the CDR3 is TGTGCCACCAGCAGAGAAAGTCGGGGACCGGGCTACACCTTC. Amino acids: CATSRESRGPGYTF.

The chain is built from TRBV5-4 and TRBJ2-1; 8 bases are shared with TRBD1. V lost 3 bases and J lost 8; bases outside the gene matches: 7. CDR1 is SGHNT, CDR2 YYREEE, per germline (reference sequence). The length of the CDR3 is 14 residues. CDR3 amino acids: CASSYFMTGDEQFF. CDR3 in DNA: TGTGCCAGCAGCTACTTTATGACAGGGGATGAGCAGTTCTTC.

The chain employs TRBV7-2 and TRBJ1-3; D gene uncertain. Germline V gene data show CDR1 as SGHTA and CDR2 as FQGNSA. Trimming took off 4 bases at V and 5 bases at J, with 6 bases between the two ends. The CDR3 spans 12 residues. In DNA form, the CDR3 reads TGTGCCAGCAGCTCGACAAGAAACACCATATATTTT. It yields the protein CASSSTRNTIYF.

The CDR3 region is CASSPRDPGGGYTF. The CDR3 coding sequence is TGTGCCAGCTCACCACGGGACCCCGGAGGTGGCTACACCTTC. This sequence joins TRBV18 and TRBJ1-2, with D possibly TRBD1 on 5 matching bases. The CDR3 has 14 amino acids. CDR1 and CDR2 (germline): KGHSH, LQKENI. V gave up 1 base and J gave up 7 bases, with 13 bases separating them.

CDR3: CATRPGPLETQYF. For the CDR3, the DNA is TGTGCCACTAGACCGGGCCCTTTAGAAACCCAGTACTTC. The rearrangement links TRBV5-4 to TRBJ2-5; D ambiguous. V lost 9 bases and J 8 bases, leaving 20 bases between the germline ends. Germline V CDR1 and CDR2: SGHNT, YYREEE (reference sequence). The CDR3 sequence is 13 residues long.

This chain connects TRBV9 to TRBJ2-5, with 11 bases fitting TRBD2. J was trimmed by 3 bases and V by 5 bases; bases with no gene match: 6. Germline V gene sequence: CDR1 SGDLS, CDR2 YYNGEE. The CDR3 has 15 residues. CDR3 residues: CASSVTSGGKETQYF. Written as DNA, the CDR3 is TGTGCCAGCAGTGTTACTAGCGGGGGAAAAGAGACCCAGTACTTC.

The rearrangement links TRBV11-2 to TRBJ2-3; TRBD1 is a possible D gene (7 bases). Germline CDR1 and CDR2: SGHAT and FQNNGV. The ends were cut back, 8 bases at V and 2 bases at J, with 14 bases in the middle. CDR3 size: 14 residues. CDR3 sequence: CASRGGGSTDTQYF. The CDR3 region has the DNA TGTGCCAGCCGCGGAGGGGGCTCCACAGATACGCAGTATTTT. The whole variable domain, filled in from reference TRBV11-2 and TRBJ2-3, reads EAGVAQSPRYKIIEKRQSVAFWCNPISGHATLYWYQQILGQGPKLLIQFQNNGVVDDSQLPKDRFSAERLKGVDSTLKIQPAKLEDSAVYLCASRGGGSTDTQYFGPGTRLTVL.

The chain links TRBV10-2 to TRBJ2-2, with TRBD2 identical over 8 bases. There are 16 residues in the CDR3. V lost 3 bases to trimming and J lost 4 bases; unmatched junction nucleotides: 7. The germline V gene has CDR1 WSHSY and CDR2 SAAADI. This chain's CDR3 is CASSDPGGGGTGELFF. The CDR3 nucleotides are TGCGCCAGCAGTGATCCCGGGGGGGGCGGCACCGGGGAGCTGTTTTTT.

The chain carries TRBV7-9 and TRBJ2-7; perhaps TRBD1 as D (7 bases). V was shortened by 4 bases and J by 7 bases, with 20 bases between the two germline ends. Germline values: CDR1 SEHNR, CDR2 FQNEAQ (reference sequence). The CDR3 loop spans 15 amino acids. In nucleotides, the CDR3 is TGTGCCAGCAGCTCCATGACAGGGAAAGGGGGGGAGCAGTACTTC. Its protein product is CASSSMTGKGGEQYF.

The chain combines TRBV6-1 with TRBJ2-7; 8 bases match TRBD2. CDR1 and CDR2 from the germline V gene are MNHNS and SASEGT. The CDR3 covers 14 residues. Trimming cost V 3 bases and J 7 bases; bases outside gene matches: 8. As DNA, the CDR3 is TGTGCCAGCAGTGACGGCGGGGGGTTGTCGGAGCAGTACTTC. Protein: CASSDGGGLSEQYF.

This chain joins TRBV5-1 and TRBJ2-2; no reliable D call. The CDR3 contains 15 residues. Germline V CDR1 and CDR2: SGHRS, YFSETQ. V was cut by 2 bases and J by 0 bases, with 8 bases left in between. The CDR3 spells CASSFADANTGELFF. CDR3 sequence (DNA): TGCGCCAGCAGCTTCGCAGACGCGAACACCGGGGAGCTGTTTTTT. Full variable domain (outside the CDR3, taken from reference TRBV5-1 and TRBJ2-2): KAGVTQTPRYLIKTRGQQVTLSCSPISGHRSVSWYQQTPGQGLQFLFEYFSETQRNKGNFPGRFSGRQFSNSRSEMNVSTLELGDSALYLCASSFADANTGELFFGEGSRLTVL.

The rearrangement joins TRBV5-1 to TRBJ2-5; 9 bases map to TRBD1. J lost 4 bases, V lost 4 bases, and 2 bases had no gene match. The germline V gene encodes CDR1 SGHRS and CDR2 YFSETQ. The CDR3 runs to 13 residues. The CDR3 DNA is TGCGCCAGCAGCGCGGGACAGGGAGAGACCCAGTACTTC. Translated: CASSAGQGETQYF.

The chain uses TRBV6-6 and TRBJ1-2; 7 bases align to TRBD1. Germline trimming cut 0 bases from V and 4 bases from J; bases unmatched to any gene: 2. This CDR3 comprises 14 residues. Germline V CDR1 and CDR2: MNHNY, SVGAGI (reference sequence). CDR3 amino acids: CASSYSTGPYGYTF. The CDR3 coding sequence is TGTGCCAGCAGTTACTCGACAGGGCCCTATGGCTACACCTTC.

The V gene is TRBV7-2, the J gene TRBJ1-2; D is perhaps TRBD1 (5 bases). The germline gives CDR1 SGHTA, CDR2 FQGNSA. The CDR3 loop spans 14 amino acids. Trimming took off 7 bases at V and 2 bases at J, with 14 bases between the two ends. The CDR3, as DNA: TGTGCCAGCAACCCGAGGGGAGCCAACTATGGCTACACCTTC. This sequence encodes CASNPRGANYGYTF.

This clone was detected once. The chain has TRBV6-1 and TRBJ1-1; 7 nucleotides agree with TRBD1. After removal of 5 bases from V and 5 bases from J, the junction contained 5 bases not matched to a gene. Looked up from germline, CDR1 is MNHNS and CDR2 is SASEGT. There are 13 residues in the CDR3. The CDR3 protein is CASSQDRETEAFF. In DNA, the CDR3 is TGTGCCAGCAGTCAAGACAGGGAAACTGAAGCTTTCTTT.

Here the CDR3 reads CASSFETRSRTQYF. The CDR3 DNA reads TGTGCCAGCAGCTTTGAGACCCGGTCACGGACCCAGTACTTC. The rearrangement links TRBV7-2 to TRBJ2-5, with D uncertain. Germline lookup yields CDR1 SGHTA and CDR2 FQGNSA. The CDR3 contains 14 residues. Deletions cut 3 bases from V and 7 bases from J, with 15 bases between.

The chain combines TRBV9 with TRBJ2-1; weak D call: TRBD2 (6 bases). V dropped 4 bases and J dropped 2 bases, with 10 bases sitting between them. The CDR3 is 14 residues long. CDR1 SGDLS and CDR2 YYNGEE come from the germline V gene. In nucleotides, the CDR3 is TGTGCCAGCAGCCCCCGGGGGACCTACAATGAGCAGTTCTTC. Translating it yields CASSPRGTYNEQFF.

The rearrangement uses TRBV19 and TRBJ1-6; a possible D gene is TRBD1 (5 bases). The CDR3 is 15 amino acids. Per the germline V gene, CDR1 is LNHDA and CDR2 is SQIVND (reference sequence). The V and J ends lost 1 base and 7 bases respectively, with 11 bases between them. The CDR3 loop is CASSIGQGWNSPLHF. The CDR3, as DNA: TGTGCCAGTAGTATAGGTCAGGGTTGGAATTCACCCCTCCACTTT.

The genes are TRBV4-1 and TRBJ2-5; D gene uncertain. The DNA end is more similar to TRBJ2-7, so the J call may be wrong. Per germline, CDR1 MGHRA and CDR2 YSYEKL. This CDR3 region has 14 residues. CDR3 sequence reads: CASSQPSRSYEQYF. In nucleotides, the CDR3 is TGCGCCAGCAGCCAACCCTCGAGATCCTACGAGCAGTACTTC.

This clone was seen a single time. This chain links TRBV5-1 with TRBJ2-2; perhaps TRBD2 as D (5 bases). The length of the CDR3 is 15 residues. Between the trimmed V and J ends, which lost 3 bases and 5 bases, there was a span of 14 bases. In germline, CDR1 is SGHRS, CDR2 YFSETQ. CDR3 nucleotide sequence: TGCGCCAGCAGCTCCGGACTGATAGAAACCGGGGAGCTGTTTTTT. It is translated as CASSSGLIETGELFF.

The genes are TRBV9 and TRBJ2-2; D gene ambiguous. Germline lookup yields CDR1 SGDLS and CDR2 YYNGEE. The CDR3 is 14 amino acids. V dropped 1 base and J dropped 0 bases, with 4 bases sitting between them. Here the CDR3 reads CASSVNANTGELFF. CDR3 DNA: TGTGCCAGCAGCGTAAACGCGAACACCGGGGAGCTGTTTTTT.

The V call is TRBV6-5, the J call TRBJ1-2, with 9 bases identical to TRBD1. The CDR3 has 15 residues. The V gene end was trimmed by 6 bases and the J gene end by 7 bases; junction bases not matched to a gene: 12. CDR1 is MNHEY and CDR2 is SVGAGI in the germline V gene. CDR3 DNA: TGTGCCAGCAGAAACGCCGGGACAGGGTCCTCTGGCTACACCTTC. Amino acid sequence: CASRNAGTGSSGYTF.

The rearrangement joins TRBV10-3 to TRBJ1-1; TRBD1 might be the D (5 bases). The germline V gene has CDR1 ENHRY and CDR2 SYGVKD. The germline V and J ends were trimmed by 4 bases and 3 bases, with 9 bases remaining between them. This CDR3 has 13 residues. In DNA, the CDR3 is TGTGCCATCAGTGTTAGGGGCTACACTGAAGCTTTCTTT. Protein product: CAISVRGYTEAFF.